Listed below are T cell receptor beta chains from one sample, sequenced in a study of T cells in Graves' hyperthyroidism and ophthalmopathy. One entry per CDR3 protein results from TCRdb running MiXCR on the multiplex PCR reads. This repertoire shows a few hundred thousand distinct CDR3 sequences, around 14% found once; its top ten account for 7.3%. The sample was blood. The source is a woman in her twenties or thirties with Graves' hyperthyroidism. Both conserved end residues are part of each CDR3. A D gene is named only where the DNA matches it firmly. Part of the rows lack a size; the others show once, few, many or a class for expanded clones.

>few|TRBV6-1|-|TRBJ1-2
TGTGCCAGCAGTTATTTATCGGGAGATGGCTACACCTTC
CASSYLSGDGYTF
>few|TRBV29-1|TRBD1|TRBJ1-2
TGCAGCGTTGGGCCCGGGACAGGGCGTCAAGGCTACACCTTC
CSVGPGTGRQGYTF
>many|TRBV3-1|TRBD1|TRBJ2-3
TGTGCCAGCAGCCCTGGGACAGGGAGGGGGCCAGATACGCAGTATTTT
CASSPGTGRGPDTQYF
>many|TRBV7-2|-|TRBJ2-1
TGTGCCAGCAGCTTAGATGGGACACCCGCCTACAATGAGCAGTTCTTC
CASSLDGTPAYNEQFF
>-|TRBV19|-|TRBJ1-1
TGTGCCAGTAGTTTCCGGGACCTCGGCGAAGCTTTCTTT
CASSFRDLGEAFF
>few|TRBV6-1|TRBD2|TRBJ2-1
TGTGCCAGCAGTCCCCCGACTAGCGGGAGATATGAGCAGTTCTTC
CASSPPTSGRYEQFF
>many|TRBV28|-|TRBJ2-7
TGTGCCAGCAGTTTAGGCGGAGCGTACCCCAATTGGGAGCAGTACTTC
CASSLGGAYPNWEQYF
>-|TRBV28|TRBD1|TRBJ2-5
TGTGCCAGCAGTTCGACAGGGCTCCAAGAGACCCAGCACTTC
CASSSTGLQETQHF
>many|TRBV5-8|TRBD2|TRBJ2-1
TGTGCCAGCAGCCAAGGGGAATTCAGCGGGAGGAATGAGCAGTTCTTC
CASSQGEFSGRNEQFF
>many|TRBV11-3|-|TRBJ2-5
TGTGCCAGCAGCTTGGACGCAGGGACCCAAGAGACCCAGTACTTC
CASSLDAGTQETQYF
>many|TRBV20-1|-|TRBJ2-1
TGCAGTGCTAGAGATCAGCGGCGCGATGAGCAGTTCTTC
CSARDQRRDEQFF
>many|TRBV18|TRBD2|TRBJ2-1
TGTGCCAGCTTTACTAGCGGGAGTCGAAATGAGCAGTTCTTC
CASFTSGSRNEQFF
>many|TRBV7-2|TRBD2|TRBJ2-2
TGTGCCAGCAGCTTAGGTCGAGCGGGAGGCACCGGGGAGCTGTTTTTT
CASSLGRAGGTGELFF
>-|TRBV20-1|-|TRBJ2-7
TGCAGTGCCTTGGAGGTCGAGCGGTACTTC
CSALEVERYF
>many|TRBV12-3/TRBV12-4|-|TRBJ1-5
TGTGCCAGCAGTTTAGTAGGGGTTAGCAATCAGCCCCAGCATTTT
CASSLVGVSNQPQHF
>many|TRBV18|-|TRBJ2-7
TGTGCCAGCTCACCACTTCGGGTTGGCGAGCAGTACTTC
CASSPLRVGEQYF
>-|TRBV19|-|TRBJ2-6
TGTGCCAGTAAAAGGACGGGCGGCTCTGGGGCCAACGTCCTGACTTTC
CASKRTGGSGANVLTF
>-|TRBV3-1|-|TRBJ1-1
TGTGCCAGCAGCCAACTGGGATTGAACACTGAAGCTTTCTTT
CASSQLGLNTEAFF
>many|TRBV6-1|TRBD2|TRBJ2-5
TGTGCCAGCAGTGAAGGGAGCCCTAGCGGGAGTTTTTTAGAGACCCAGTACTTC
CASSEGSPSGSFLETQYF
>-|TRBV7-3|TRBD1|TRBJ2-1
TGTGCCAGCAGCCCCTCGACAGGGCAACCCTACAATGAGCAGTTCTTC
CASSPSTGQPYNEQFF
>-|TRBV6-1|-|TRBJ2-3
TGTGCCAGCAGCCGGACCACTGTGGATACGCAGTATTTT
CASSRTTVDTQYF
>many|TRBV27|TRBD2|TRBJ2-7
TGTGCCAGCAGCACCGGGACTAGCGGCTACGAGCAGTACTTC
CASSTGTSGYEQYF
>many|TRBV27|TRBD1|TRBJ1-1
TGTGCCAGCAGGCCCACAGGGGCCCTGAACACTGAAGCTTTCTTT
CASRPTGALNTEAFF
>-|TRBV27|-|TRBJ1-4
TGTGCCAGCAGTTTCTCAGCGGCTAATGAAAAACTGTTTTTT
CASSFSAANEKLFF
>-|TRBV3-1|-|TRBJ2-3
TGTGCCAGCAGCCCCTTCTCTGGACAGAGCACAGATACGCAGTATTTT
CASSPFSGQSTDTQYF